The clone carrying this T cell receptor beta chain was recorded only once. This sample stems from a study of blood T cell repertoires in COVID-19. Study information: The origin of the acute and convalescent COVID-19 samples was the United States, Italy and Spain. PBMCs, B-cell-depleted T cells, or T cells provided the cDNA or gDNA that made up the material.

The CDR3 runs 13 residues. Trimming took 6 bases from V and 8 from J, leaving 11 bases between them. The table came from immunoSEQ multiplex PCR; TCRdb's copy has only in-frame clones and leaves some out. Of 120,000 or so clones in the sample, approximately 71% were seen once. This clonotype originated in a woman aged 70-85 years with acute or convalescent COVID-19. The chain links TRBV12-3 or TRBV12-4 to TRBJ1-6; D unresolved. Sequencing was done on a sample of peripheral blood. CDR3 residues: CASRLSGDSPLHF. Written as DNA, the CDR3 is TGTGCCAGCAGGCTATCCGGGGATTCACCCCTCCACTTT.